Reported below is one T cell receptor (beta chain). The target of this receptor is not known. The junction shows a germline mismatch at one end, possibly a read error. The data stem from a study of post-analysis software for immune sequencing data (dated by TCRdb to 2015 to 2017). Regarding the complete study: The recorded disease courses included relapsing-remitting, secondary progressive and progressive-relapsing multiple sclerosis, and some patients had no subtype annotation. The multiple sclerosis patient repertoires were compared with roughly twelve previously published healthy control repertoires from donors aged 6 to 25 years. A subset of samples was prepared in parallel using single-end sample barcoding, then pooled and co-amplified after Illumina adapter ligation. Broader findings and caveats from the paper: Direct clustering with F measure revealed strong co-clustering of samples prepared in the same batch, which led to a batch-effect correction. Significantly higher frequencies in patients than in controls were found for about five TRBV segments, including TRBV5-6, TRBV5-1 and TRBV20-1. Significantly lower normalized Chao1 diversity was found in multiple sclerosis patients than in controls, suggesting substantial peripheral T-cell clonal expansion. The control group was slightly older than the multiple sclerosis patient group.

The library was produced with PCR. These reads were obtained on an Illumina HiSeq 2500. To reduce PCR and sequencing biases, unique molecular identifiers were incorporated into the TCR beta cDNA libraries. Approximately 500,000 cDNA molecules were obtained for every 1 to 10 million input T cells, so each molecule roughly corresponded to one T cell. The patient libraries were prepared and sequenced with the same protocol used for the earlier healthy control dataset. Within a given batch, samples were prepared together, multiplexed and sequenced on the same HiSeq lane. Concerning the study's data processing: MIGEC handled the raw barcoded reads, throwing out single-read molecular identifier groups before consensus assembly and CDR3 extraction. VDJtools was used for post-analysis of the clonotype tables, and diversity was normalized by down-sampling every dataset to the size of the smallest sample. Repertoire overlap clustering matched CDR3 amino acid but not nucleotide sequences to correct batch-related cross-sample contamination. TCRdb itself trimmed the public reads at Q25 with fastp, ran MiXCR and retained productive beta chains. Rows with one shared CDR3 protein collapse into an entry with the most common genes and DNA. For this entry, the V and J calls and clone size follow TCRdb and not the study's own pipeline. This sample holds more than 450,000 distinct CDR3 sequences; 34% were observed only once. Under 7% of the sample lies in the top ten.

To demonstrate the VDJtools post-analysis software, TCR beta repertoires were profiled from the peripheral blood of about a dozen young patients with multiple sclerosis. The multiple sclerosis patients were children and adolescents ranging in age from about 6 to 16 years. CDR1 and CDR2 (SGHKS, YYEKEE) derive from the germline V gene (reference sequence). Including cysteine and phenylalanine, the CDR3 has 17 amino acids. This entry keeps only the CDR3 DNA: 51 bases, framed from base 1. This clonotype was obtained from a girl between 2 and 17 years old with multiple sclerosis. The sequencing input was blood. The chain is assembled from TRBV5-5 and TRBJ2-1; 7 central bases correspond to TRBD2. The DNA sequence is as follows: TGTGCCAGCAGGAATTGGGGGGGGACCCCCGAGGCCAATGAGCAGTTGTTC. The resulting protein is CASRNWGGTPEANEQLF.